The next 12 T cell receptor beta chains were all read from a single sample in a study of blood T cell repertoires in COVID-19. TCRdb's copy holds only in-frame clones and misses some; the assay was immunoSEQ multiplex PCR. The table has under 75,000 clones, around 86% seen once. The sequenced sample was peripheral blood. Every receptor here comes from an elderly woman with active or convalescent COVID-19.

This chain links TRBV7-9 with TRBJ2-7; 7 bases align to TRBD1. J gave up 2 bases and V 7 bases, and 2 bases lay outside the gene matches. Germline V lookup: CDR1 SEHNR, CDR2 FQNEAQ (reference sequence). This CDR3 spans 12 amino acids. The CDR3 reads CASTGTAYEQYF. The CDR3 DNA follows: TGTGCCAGCACCGGGACAGCCTACGAGCAGTACTTC.

J is TRBJ1-5 and V is TRBV2; D not resolved. Trimming left V 8 bases short and J 0 bases short, with 8 bases between. This CDR3 region has 13 residues. The germline V gene has CDR1 SNHLY and CDR2 FYNNEI. DNA of the CDR3: TGTGCCAGCGGAGTGTATAGCAATCAGCCCCAGCATTTT. Its translation is CASGVYSNQPQHF.

The chain combines TRBV4-1 with TRBJ2-5; TRBD2 matches 8 bases. CDR3 size: 18 residues. Germline V lookup: CDR1 MGHRA, CDR2 YSYEKL. J lost 2 bases, V lost 0 bases, and 11 bases had no gene match. The CDR3 spells CASSQESPLAGGQETQYF. The CDR3 DNA is TGCGCCAGCAGCCAAGAATCGCCCCTGGCGGGGGGACAAGAGACCCAGTACTTC.

The chain links TRBV5-6 to TRBJ2-1, with 9 bases identical to TRBD1. The germline V gene has CDR1 SGHDT and CDR2 YYEEEE. CDR3 size: 16 residues. Trimming removed 0 bases from V and 6 bases from J; junction bases left unmatched: 7. CDR3 nucleotide sequence: TGTGCCAGCAGCTTGGGGTTGGGACAGGGTCGCAATGAGCAGTTCTTC. It specifies CASSLGLGQGRNEQFF.

V gene TRBV28 combines with J gene TRBJ2-3; D ambiguous. V shed 5 bases and J shed 4 bases, with 13 bases lying between them. Germline V gene data show CDR1 as MDHEN and CDR2 as SYDVKM. The CDR3 sequence is 14 residues long. CDR3 in DNA: TGTGCCAGCAGTCCCTCACAGACACCAGATACGCAGTATTTT. Protein sequence: CASSPSQTPDTQYF.

The chain carries TRBV3-1 (or the pseudogene TRBV3-2) and TRBJ1-1; the D is unclear. The CDR3 has 12 amino acids. The germline gives CDR1 LGHDT, CDR2 YNNKEL (reference sequence). The germline V and J ends were trimmed by 0 bases and 11 bases, with 10 bases remaining between them. DNA of the CDR3: TGTGCCAGCAGCCAAGATATGGCCCACGCTTTCTTT. Amino acids: CASSQDMAHAFF.

CDR3 amino acids: CASPGNTDTQYF. As DNA, the CDR3 is TGTGCCAGCCCAGGGAATACAGATACGCAGTATTTT. The genes are TRBV5-8 and TRBJ2-3, with a possible D match to TRBD1 (5 bases). V was trimmed by 7 bases and J by 3 bases, leaving 9 bases between them. Germline-derived CDR1 and CDR2 are SGHTS and YDEGEE. CDR3 length: 12 amino acids.

Written as DNA, the CDR3 is TGTGCCAGCAGCTACCCCGCGGGGGTTGAGCAGTTCTTC. This sequence encodes CASSYPAGVEQFF. The chain carries TRBV7-2 and TRBJ2-1; TRBD2 matches 7 bases. The CDR3 runs to 13 residues. Germline CDR1 is SGHTA and CDR2 is FQGNSA. V lost 4 bases, J lost 9 bases, and 6 bases stayed unmatched.

The rearrangement joins TRBV24-1 to TRBJ2-1, with no clear D. The length of the CDR3 is 11 residues. CDR1 and CDR2 from the germline V gene are KGHDR and SFDVKD. Trimming took 2 bases from V and 9 from J, leaving 4 bases between them. The chain's CDR3 is CATSDSSEQFF. As DNA, the CDR3 is TGTGCCACCAGTGATTCTTCTGAGCAGTTCTTC.

The rearrangement uses TRBV29-1 and TRBJ1-1; 11 bases match TRBD1. CDR3 length equals 14 residues. The trim removed 4 bases at V and 4 bases at J, leaving 5 bases unmatched. The germline V gene encodes CDR1 SQVTM and CDR2 ANQGSEA. CDR3 amino acids: CSVVRGQGGTEAFF. CDR3 DNA: TGCAGCGTTGTGAGGGGACAGGGGGGCACTGAAGCTTTCTTT.

This clone was observed a handful of times. This sequence joins TRBV6-1 and TRBJ1-1; D possibly corresponds to TRBD1 (6 bases). CDR1 is MNHNS and CDR2 is SASEGT in the germline V gene. This CDR3 region has 15 residues. V gave up 0 bases and J gave up 0 bases, with 8 bases separating them. The DNA for the CDR3 is TGTGCCAGCAGTGAAGCACAGGGATTGAACACTGAAGCTTTCTTT. Translated: CASSEAQGLNTEAFF.

For the CDR3, the DNA is TGTGCCAGCAGTCTGACAGGGGGGACATCCTACGAGCAGTACTTC. It translates to CASSLTGGTSYEQYF. This chain uses TRBV2 with TRBJ2-7, with 9 positions matching TRBD1. Losses at the gene ends were 5 bases for V and 1 base for J; bases not matched to a gene: 6. The V gene's germline CDR1 is SNHLY and CDR2 FYNNEI. The CDR3 is 15 amino acids. Looking up the rest from reference TRBV2 and TRBJ2-7 gives the full variable domain: EPEVTQTPSHQVTQMGQEVILRCVPISNHLYFYWYRQILGQKVEFLVSFYNNEISEKSEIFDDQFSVERPDGSNFTLKIRSTKLEDSAMYFCASSLTGGTSYEQYFGPGTRLTVT.